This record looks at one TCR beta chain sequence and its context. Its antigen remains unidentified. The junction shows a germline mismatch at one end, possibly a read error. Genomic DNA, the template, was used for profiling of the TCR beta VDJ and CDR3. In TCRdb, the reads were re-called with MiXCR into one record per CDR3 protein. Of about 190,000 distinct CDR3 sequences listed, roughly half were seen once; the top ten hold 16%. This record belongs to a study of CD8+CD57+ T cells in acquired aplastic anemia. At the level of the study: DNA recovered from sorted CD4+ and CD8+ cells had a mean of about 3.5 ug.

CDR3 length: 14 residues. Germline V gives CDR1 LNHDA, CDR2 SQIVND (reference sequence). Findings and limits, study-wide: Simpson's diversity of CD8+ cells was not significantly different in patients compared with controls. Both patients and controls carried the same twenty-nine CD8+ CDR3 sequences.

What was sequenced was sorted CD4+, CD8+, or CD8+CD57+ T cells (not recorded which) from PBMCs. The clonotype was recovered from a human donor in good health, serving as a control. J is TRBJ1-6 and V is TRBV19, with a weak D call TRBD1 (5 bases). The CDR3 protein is CASSTKGFNPPLHF. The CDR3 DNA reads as TGTGCCAGTAGTACCAAGGGGTTTAATCCACCCCTCCACTTC.